The 32 T cell receptor beta chains below were found in one sample sequenced in a study of T cells expressing NK-cell markers. TCRdb re-called the 5' RACE reads and gives one entry per CDR3 protein, without DNA. The sample is made up of hundreds of thousands of distinct CDR3 sequences, and the top ten hold under 6.5% of it. The sequencing input was blood T cells: a sorted CD56 or NKG2C T cell subset, CD4+ or CD8+ T cells, or bulk PBMC T cells (not recorded which). The receptors originated from a man aged 18-70 years in good health.

The chain couples TRBV5-1 to TRBJ1-2; there is no DNA to check the TCRdb D call of TRBD1. The CDR3 spans 17 residues. The germline gives CDR1 SGHRS, CDR2 YFSETQ. The CDR3 protein is CASSLEMWDRGNEGYTF.

The chain combines TRBV20-1 with TRBJ1-6; the TCRdb call, TRBD1, lacks DNA for checking. Germline V lookup: CDR1 DFQATT, CDR2 SNEGSKA (reference sequence). This CDR3 is built from 14 residues. CDR3 sequence reads: CSARDSRGQSPLHF.

This chain uses TRBV6-5 with TRBJ2-7; TCRdb's D call, TRBD1, is unchecked because there is no DNA. Germline CDR1 MNHEY, CDR2 SVGAGI. The CDR3 has 16 amino acids. CDR3 in amino acids: CASSYGRDSYSYEQYF.

This chain uses TRBV12-5 with TRBJ2-1. The germline CDR1 and CDR2 sequences are LGHNT and FRNRAP. The CDR3 consists of 12 residues. The CDR3 here is CASGLVRVEQFF. The full variable domain, completed using reference TRBV12-5 and TRBJ2-1, is DARVTQTPRHKVTEMGQEVTMRCQPILGHNTVFWYRQTMMQGLELLAYFRNRAPLDDSGMPKDRFSAEMPDATLATLKIQPSEPRDSAVYFCASGLVRVEQFFGPGTRLTVL.

The chain has TRBV27 and TRBJ1-5. This CDR3 spans 13 amino acids. From germline, CDR1 is MNHEY and CDR2 SMNVEV (reference sequence). The CDR3 loop is CASSLSVGRAQHF.

The chain combines TRBV4-1 with TRBJ2-7; there is no DNA to check the TCRdb D call of TRBD1. CDR1 and CDR2 (germline): MGHRA, YSYEKL. The CDR3 runs 15 residues. CDR3 in amino acids: CASSQVVGTAYEQYF.

The V call is TRBV7-9, the J call TRBJ1-2; with no DNA, the TCRdb D assignment of TRBD1 cannot be verified. The CDR3 loop spans 14 amino acids. CDR1 is SEHNR and CDR2 is FQNEAQ in the germline V gene (reference sequence). The CDR3 loop is CASSSTGQAAGYTF. The full variable domain, in which reference TRBV7-9 and TRBJ1-2 provide the parts outside the CDR3, is DTGVSQNPRHKITKRGQNVTFRCDPISEHNRLYWYRQTLGQGPEFLTYFQNEAQLEKSRLLSDRFSAERPKGSFSTLEIQRTEQGDSAMYLCASSSTGQAAGYTFGSGTRLTVV.

The chain recombines TRBV18 with TRBJ2-7; TCRdb selects TRBD1, and the lack of DNA leaves this call unchecked. Germline assignment: CDR1 KGHSH and CDR2 LQKENI. The CDR3 runs to 14 residues. The CDR3 protein is CASSLGDVLGEQYF. Variable domain in full (rest from reference TRBV18 and TRBJ2-7): NAGVMQNPRHLVRRRGQEARLRCSPMKGHSHVYWYRQLPEEGLKFMVYLQKENIIDESGMPKERFSAEFPKEGPSILRIQQVVRGDSAAYFCASSLGDVLGEQYFGPGTRLTVT.

The chain recombines TRBV20-1 with TRBJ2-1; the TCRdb call, TRBD2, lacks DNA for checking. Germline-derived CDR1 and CDR2 are DFQATT and SNEGSKA (reference sequence). The CDR3 has 14 amino acids. The CDR3 is CSPITSGGAYEQFF.

This chain uses TRBV5-1 with TRBJ2-1. This CDR3 comprises 11 residues. The germline gives CDR1 SGHRS, CDR2 YFSETQ. The chain's CDR3 is CASSLGGEQFF.

The rearrangement links TRBV6-2 or TRBV6-3 to TRBJ2-5. The CDR3 extends over 13 amino acids. Germline CDR1 MNHEY, CDR2 SVGEGT. Here the CDR3 reads CASTSHSGETQYF.

This sequence joins TRBV4-1 and TRBJ2-3; TCRdb calls TRBD2, which cannot be checked without DNA. The CDR3 has 15 amino acids. Looked up from germline, CDR1 is MGHRA and CDR2 is YSYEKL. CDR3 amino acids: CASSQSTSGGSTQYF.

CDR3: CASSRGGEGNTIYF. The J gene is TRBJ1-3, the V gene TRBV28. The CDR3 consists of 14 residues. The V gene's germline CDR1 is MDHEN and CDR2 SYDVKM.

J is TRBJ1-5 and V is TRBV10-3. CDR3 size: 13 residues. Germline values: CDR1 ENHRY, CDR2 SYGVKD. The CDR3 here is CAISDGINQPQHF.

The genes are TRBV5-1 and TRBJ1-4; checking the TCRdb D call of TRBD1 is not possible without DNA. Germline V gives CDR1 SGHRS, CDR2 YFSETQ. The CDR3 is made up of 20 amino acids. The CDR3 protein is CASTNEPWTGASSTNEKLFF. Full variable domain (missing parts from reference TRBV5-1 and TRBJ1-4): KAGVTQTPRYLIKTRGQQVTLSCSPISGHRSVSWYQQTPGQGLQFLFEYFSETQRNKGNFPGRFSGRQFSNSRSEMNVSTLELGDSALYLCASTNEPWTGASSTNEKLFFGSGTQLSVL.

The chain joins TRBV6-5 to TRBJ1-2; TCRdb designates TRBD1, a call that cannot be tested without DNA. The CDR3 length is 17 residues. Germline V lookup: CDR1 MNHEY, CDR2 SVGAGI. The CDR3 here is CASSYSKAAGGYYGYTF.

The gene calls are TRBV27 and TRBJ2-7; TCRdb reports TRBD1, a call that lacks DNA to check it against. The CDR3 is 16 residues long. Germline CDR1 is MNHEY and CDR2 is SMNVEV (reference sequence). The CDR3 spells CASSFLGQGGSYEQYF.

The chain has TRBV5-6 and TRBJ2-5; TCRdb selects TRBD1, and the lack of DNA leaves this call unchecked. CDR1 and CDR2 (germline): SGHDT, YYEEEE. The CDR3 is 14 residues long. The CDR3 spells CASSRDLGGETQYF.

The chain is built from TRBV4-1 and TRBJ1-3. The CDR3 is 15 amino acids. CDR1 is MGHRA, CDR2 YSYEKL, per germline. The CDR3 sequence: CASSRQQTPGNTIYF.

The rearrangement uses TRBV12-3 or TRBV12-4 and TRBJ2-7. This CDR3 is built from 11 residues. The CDR3 spells CASTSGYEQYF.

This chain links TRBV7-9 with TRBJ1-6. Per the germline V gene, CDR1 is SEHNR and CDR2 is FQNEAQ (reference sequence). There are 11 residues in the CDR3. CDR3 residues: CASSLWGPLHF. Full variable domain (outside the CDR3, taken from reference TRBV7-9 and TRBJ1-6): DTGVSQNPRHKITKRGQNVTFRCDPISEHNRLYWYRQTLGQGPEFLTYFQNEAQLEKSRLLSDRFSAERPKGSFSTLEIQRTEQGDSAMYLCASSLWGPLHFGNGTRLTVT.

The CDR3 reads CASSLSPPGVLYEQYF. This sequence joins TRBV27 and TRBJ2-7; the TCRdb D gene call, TRBD1, has no DNA to confirm it. This CDR3 contains 16 residues. The germline CDR1 and CDR2 sequences are MNHEY and SMNVEV (reference sequence).

The chain employs TRBV7-2 and TRBJ1-3. The CDR3 contains 16 residues. Germline CDR1 and CDR2: SGHTA and FQGNSA. This CDR3 is CASSPRQATGGNTIYF.

The V call is TRBV12-3 or TRBV12-4, the J call TRBJ2-2; TCRdb outputs TRBD2, but without DNA this stays unchecked. The CDR3 sequence is 16 residues long. CDR3 sequence: CASSPSQRGGHGELFF.

The V gene is TRBV7-2, the J gene TRBJ2-3; there is no DNA to check the TCRdb D call of TRBD1. This CDR3 has 13 residues. From germline, CDR1 is SGHTA and CDR2 FQGNSA. This CDR3 is CASGGARGDTQYF. The variable domain in full, with the rest retrieved from reference TRBV7-2 and TRBJ2-3, is GAGVSQSPSNKVTEKGKDVELRCDPISGHTALYWYRQSLGQGLEFLIYFQGNSAPDKSGLPSDRFSAERTGGSVSTLTIQRTQQEDSAVYLCASGGARGDTQYFGPGTRLTVL.

The chain carries TRBV2 and TRBJ2-5; the D gene TCRdb calls, TRBD2, cannot be checked with no DNA. This CDR3 has 15 amino acids. CDR1 is SNHLY and CDR2 is FYNNEI in the germline V gene. The CDR3 reads CASSGGLAGKETQYF.

The chain employs TRBV4-2 and TRBJ2-3; without DNA, the TCRdb call of TRBD2 cannot be checked. The CDR3 is 16 amino acids. Germline V gives CDR1 LGHNA, CDR2 YNFKEQ. CDR3 region: CASSSGGSGGGNTQYF.

This chain uses TRBV7-8 with TRBJ1-2; no DNA is available, so the TRBD1 call from TCRdb remains unchecked. This CDR3 has 15 residues. CDR1 is SGHVS and CDR2 is FQNEAQ in the germline V gene. The CDR3 spells CASSSNRDRVRGYTF.

The J gene is TRBJ1-1, the V gene TRBV28; TCRdb's assignment of TRBD1 cannot be checked, as there is no DNA. The CDR3 consists of 13 residues. Germline V gene data show CDR1 as MDHEN and CDR2 as SYDVKM. The CDR3 spells CASSGTPELEAFF.

The genes are TRBV3-1 and TRBJ1-1; the TRBD1 assignment by TCRdb is unverifiable without DNA. CDR1 LGHDT and CDR2 YNNKEL come from the germline V gene (reference sequence). This CDR3 comprises 14 residues. The CDR3 sequence is CASSSRGSNTEAFF.

The CDR3 here is CASSQAGGASGAYEQYF. The J gene is TRBJ2-7, the V gene TRBV7-9; lacking DNA, the TRBD1 call made by TCRdb goes unchecked. Germline V gene lookup returns CDR1 SEHNR and CDR2 FQNEAQ (reference sequence). The CDR3 contains 17 residues.

V usage is TRBV5-1 and J usage is TRBJ2-1. Germline V gene data show CDR1 as SGHRS and CDR2 as YFSETQ. The CDR3 is made up of 15 amino acids. This chain's CDR3 is CASSPGRKSYNEQFF.